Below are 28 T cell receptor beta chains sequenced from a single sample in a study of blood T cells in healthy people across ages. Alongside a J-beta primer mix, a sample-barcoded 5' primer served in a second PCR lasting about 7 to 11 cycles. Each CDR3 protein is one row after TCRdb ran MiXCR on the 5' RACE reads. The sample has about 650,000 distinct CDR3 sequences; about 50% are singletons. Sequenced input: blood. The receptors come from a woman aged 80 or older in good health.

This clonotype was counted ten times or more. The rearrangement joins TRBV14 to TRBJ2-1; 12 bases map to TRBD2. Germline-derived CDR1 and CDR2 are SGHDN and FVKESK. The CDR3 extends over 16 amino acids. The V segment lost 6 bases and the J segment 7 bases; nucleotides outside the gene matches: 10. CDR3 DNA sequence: TGTGCCAGCAGTCAACTTAAGACTAGCGGGAGTAATGAGCAGTTCTTC. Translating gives CASSQLKTSGSNEQFF.

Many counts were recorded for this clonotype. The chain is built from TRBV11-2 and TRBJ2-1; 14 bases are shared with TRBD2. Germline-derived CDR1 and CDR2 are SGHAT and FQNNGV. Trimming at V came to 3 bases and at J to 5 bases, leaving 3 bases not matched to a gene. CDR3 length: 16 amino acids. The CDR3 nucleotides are TGTGCCAGCAGCTTGTTGACTAGCGGGAGGGACAATGAGCAGTTCTTC. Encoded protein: CASSLLTSGRDNEQFF.

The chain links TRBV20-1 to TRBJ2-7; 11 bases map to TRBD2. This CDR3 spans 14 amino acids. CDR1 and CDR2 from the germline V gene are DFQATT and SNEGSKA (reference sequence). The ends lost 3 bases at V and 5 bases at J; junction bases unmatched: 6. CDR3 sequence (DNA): TGCAGTGCTAGCCGTAGCGGGAGGGCCGACGAGCAGTACTTC. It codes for CSASRSGRADEQYF.

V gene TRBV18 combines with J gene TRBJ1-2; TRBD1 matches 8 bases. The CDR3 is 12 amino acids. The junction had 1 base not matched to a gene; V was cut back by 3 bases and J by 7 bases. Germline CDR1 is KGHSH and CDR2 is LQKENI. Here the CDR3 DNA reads TGTGCCAGCTCACCGGACAGGGCTGGCTACACCTTC. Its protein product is CASSPDRAGYTF.

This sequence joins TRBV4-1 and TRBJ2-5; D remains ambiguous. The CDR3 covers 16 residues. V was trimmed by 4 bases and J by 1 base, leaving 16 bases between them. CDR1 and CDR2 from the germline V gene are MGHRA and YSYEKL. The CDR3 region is CASSPQGFLVQETQYF. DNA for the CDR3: TGCGCCAGCAGCCCTCAAGGGTTTCTAGTCCAAGAGACCCAGTACTTC.

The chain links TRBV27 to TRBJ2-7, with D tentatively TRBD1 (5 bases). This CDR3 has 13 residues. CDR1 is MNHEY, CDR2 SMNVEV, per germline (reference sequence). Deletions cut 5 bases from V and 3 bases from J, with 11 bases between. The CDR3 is CASSQGWGYEQYF. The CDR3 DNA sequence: TGTGCCAGCAGTCAGGGCTGGGGCTACGAGCAGTACTTC.

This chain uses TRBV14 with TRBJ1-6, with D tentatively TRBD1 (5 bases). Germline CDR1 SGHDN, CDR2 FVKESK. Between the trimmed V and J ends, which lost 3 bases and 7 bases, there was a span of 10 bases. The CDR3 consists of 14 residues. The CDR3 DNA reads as TGTGCCAGCAGCCATGTAGGGGCCAATTCACCCCTCCACTTT. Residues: CASSHVGANSPLHF.

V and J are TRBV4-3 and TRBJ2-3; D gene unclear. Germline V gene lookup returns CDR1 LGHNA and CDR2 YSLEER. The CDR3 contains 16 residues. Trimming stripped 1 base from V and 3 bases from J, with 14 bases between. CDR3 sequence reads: CASSQARTSWTDTQYF. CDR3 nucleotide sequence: TGCGCCAGCAGCCAAGCAAGGACCTCGTGGACAGATACGCAGTATTTT.

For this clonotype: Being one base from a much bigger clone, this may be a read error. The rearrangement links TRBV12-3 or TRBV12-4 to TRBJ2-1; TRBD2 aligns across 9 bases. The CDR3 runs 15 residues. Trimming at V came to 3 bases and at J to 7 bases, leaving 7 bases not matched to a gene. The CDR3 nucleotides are TGTGCCAGCAGTTTCTTCGGGACTAGCAGTAATGAGCAGTTCTTC. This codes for CASSFFGTSSNEQFF.

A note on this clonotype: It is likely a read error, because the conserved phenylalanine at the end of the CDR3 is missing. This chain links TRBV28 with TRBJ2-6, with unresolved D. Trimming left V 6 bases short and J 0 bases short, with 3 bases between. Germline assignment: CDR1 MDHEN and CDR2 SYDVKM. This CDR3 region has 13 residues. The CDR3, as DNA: TGTGCCAGCAGGCTCTCTGGGGCCAACGTCCTGACTTTA. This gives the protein CASRLSGANVLTL.

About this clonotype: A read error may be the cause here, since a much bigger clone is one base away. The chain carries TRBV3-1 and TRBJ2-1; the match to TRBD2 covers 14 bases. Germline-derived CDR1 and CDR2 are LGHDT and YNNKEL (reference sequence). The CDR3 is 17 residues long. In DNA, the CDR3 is TGTGCCAACAGCCTAAAGCGGGGACTAGCGGGAGCTCAGGAGCAGTTCTTC. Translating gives CANSLKRGLAGAQEQFF.

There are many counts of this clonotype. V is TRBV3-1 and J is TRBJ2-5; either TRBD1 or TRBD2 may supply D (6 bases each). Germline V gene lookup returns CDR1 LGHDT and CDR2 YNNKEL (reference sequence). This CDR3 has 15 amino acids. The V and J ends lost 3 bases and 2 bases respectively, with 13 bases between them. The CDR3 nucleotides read TGTGCCAGCAGCCAGTTCGGGGGCACACAAGAGACCCAGTACTTC. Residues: CASSQFGGTQETQYF.

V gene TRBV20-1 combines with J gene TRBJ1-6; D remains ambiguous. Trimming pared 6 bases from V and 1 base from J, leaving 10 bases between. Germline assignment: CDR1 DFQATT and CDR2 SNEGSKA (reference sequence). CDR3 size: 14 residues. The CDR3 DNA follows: TGCAGTGCAACTGATGGTTCCTATAATTCACCCCTCCACTTT. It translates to CSATDGSYNSPLHF.

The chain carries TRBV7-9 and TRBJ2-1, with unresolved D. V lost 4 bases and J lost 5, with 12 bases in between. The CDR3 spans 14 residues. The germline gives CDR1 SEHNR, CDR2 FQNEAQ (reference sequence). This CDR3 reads CASSYSGPHNEQFF. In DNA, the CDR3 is TGTGCCAGCAGCTATTCCGGGCCCCACAATGAGCAGTTCTTC.

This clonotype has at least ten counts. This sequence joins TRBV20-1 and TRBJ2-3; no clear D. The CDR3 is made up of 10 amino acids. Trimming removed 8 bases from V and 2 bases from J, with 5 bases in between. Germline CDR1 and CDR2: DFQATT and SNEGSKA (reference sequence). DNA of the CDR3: TGCAGTCCTTACACAGATACGCAGTATTTT. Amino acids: CSPYTDTQYF.

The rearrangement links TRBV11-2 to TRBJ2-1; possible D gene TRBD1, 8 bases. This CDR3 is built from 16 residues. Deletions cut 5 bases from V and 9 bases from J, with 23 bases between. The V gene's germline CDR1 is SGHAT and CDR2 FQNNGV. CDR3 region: CASSKHRGGSLGEQFF. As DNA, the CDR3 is TGTGCCAGCAGCAAACACAGGGGGGGCTCGTTAGGTGAGCAGTTCTTC.

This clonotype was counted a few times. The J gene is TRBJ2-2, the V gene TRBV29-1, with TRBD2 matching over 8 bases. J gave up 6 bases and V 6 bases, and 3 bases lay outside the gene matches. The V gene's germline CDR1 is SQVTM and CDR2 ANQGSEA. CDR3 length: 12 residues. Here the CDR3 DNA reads TGCAGCGTCTCAGCGGGGGCCGGGGAGCTGTTTTTT. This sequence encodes CSVSAGAGELFF.

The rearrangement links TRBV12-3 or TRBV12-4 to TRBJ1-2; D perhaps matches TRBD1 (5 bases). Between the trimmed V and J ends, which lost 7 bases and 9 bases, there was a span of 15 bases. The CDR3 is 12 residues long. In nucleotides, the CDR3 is TGTGCCAGCACCCTAGGATGGGGGAGCTACACCTTC. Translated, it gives CASTLGWGSYTF.

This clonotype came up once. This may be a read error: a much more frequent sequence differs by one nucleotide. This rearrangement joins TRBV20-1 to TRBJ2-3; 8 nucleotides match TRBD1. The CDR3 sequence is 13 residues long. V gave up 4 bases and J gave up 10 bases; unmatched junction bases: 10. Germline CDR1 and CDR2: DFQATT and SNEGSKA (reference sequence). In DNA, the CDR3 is TGCAGTGCTACCTTGACAGGGGAGGATGCGCAGTATTTT. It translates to CSATLTGEDAQYF.

CDR3 region: CASSLAEGPSYEQYF. The CDR3 DNA sequence: TGCGCCAGCAGCTTGGCCGAGGGGCCCTCCTACGAGCAGTACTTC. The chain uses TRBV5-1 and TRBJ2-7, with D perhaps assigned TRBD1 or TRBD2 (5 bases each). The germline V and J ends were trimmed by 0 bases and 0 bases, with 10 bases remaining between them. The CDR3 totals 15 residues. CDR1 and CDR2 from the germline V gene are SGHRS and YFSETQ.

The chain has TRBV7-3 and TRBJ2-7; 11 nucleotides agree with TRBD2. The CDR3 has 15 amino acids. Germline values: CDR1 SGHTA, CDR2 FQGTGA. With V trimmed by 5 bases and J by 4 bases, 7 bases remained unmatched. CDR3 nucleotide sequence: TGTGCCAGCAGCCCCGGGACTAGCGGCCAGTACGAGCAGTACTTC. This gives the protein CASSPGTSGQYEQYF.

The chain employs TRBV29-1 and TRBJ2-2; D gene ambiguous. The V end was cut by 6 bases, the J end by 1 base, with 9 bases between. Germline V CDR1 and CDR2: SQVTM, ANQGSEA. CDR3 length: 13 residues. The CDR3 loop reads CSVPTLNTGELFF. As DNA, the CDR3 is TGCAGCGTCCCGACTCTGAACACCGGGGAGCTGTTTTTT.

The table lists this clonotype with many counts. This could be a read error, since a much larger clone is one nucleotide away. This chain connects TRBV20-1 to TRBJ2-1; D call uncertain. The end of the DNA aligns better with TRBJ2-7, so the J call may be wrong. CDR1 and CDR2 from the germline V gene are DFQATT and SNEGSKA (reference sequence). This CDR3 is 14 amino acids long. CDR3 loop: CSASPIPTYNEQYF. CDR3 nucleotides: TGCAGTGCTAGCCCCATTCCTACTTACAATGAGCAGTACTTC.

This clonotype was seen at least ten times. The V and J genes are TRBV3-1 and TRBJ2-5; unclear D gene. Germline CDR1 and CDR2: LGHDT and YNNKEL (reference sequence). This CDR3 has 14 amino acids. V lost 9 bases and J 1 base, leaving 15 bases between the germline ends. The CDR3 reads CASKTMNLQETQYF. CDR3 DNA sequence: TGTGCCAGTAAAACCATGAACCTCCAAGAGACCCAGTACTTC.

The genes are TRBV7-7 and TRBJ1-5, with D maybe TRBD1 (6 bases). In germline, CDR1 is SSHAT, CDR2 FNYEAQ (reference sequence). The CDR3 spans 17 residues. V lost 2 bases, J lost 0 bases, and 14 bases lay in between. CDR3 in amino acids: CASSLQGQFDSNQPQHF. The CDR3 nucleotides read TGTGCCAGCAGCTTACAGGGGCAATTTGATAGCAATCAGCCCCAGCATTTT.

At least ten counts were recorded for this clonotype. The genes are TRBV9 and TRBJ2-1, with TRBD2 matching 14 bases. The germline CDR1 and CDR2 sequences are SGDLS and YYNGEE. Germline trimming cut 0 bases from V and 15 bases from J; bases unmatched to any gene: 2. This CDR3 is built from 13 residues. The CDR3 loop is CASSVGLAGGPFF. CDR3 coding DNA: TGTGCCAGCAGCGTAGGACTAGCGGGGGGGCCGTTCTTC.

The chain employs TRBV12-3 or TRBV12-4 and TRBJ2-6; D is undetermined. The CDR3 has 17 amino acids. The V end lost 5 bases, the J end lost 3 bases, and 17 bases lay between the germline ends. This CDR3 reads CASSHSLLFGGANVLTF. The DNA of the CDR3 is TGTGCCAGCAGTCACTCGCTCCTTTTCGGTGGGGCCAACGTCCTGACTTTC.

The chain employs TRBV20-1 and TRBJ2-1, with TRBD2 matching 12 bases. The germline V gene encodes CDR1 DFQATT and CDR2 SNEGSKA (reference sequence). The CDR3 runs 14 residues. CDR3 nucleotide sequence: TGCAGCACTAGCGGGGGGAGCTCCTACAATGAGCAGTTCTTC. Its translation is CSTSGGSSYNEQFF.